What follows are 11 T cell receptor beta chains derived from one specimen sequenced in a study of T cell repertoires in cytomegalovirus infection. TCRdb called the reads again in MiXCR, with one record for every CDR3 protein. The sample holds about 200,000 distinct CDR3 sequences, 9.5% seen once. The sample taken for sequencing was PBMCs. These receptors were collected from a human donor in good health (CMV status not recorded). Some clones in this sample may be carry-over from other donors' samples.

This clonotype was seen at least ten times. This chain connects TRBV29-1 to TRBJ2-3; 11 bases match TRBD2. Germline CDR1 reads SQVTM; CDR2 reads ANQGSEA. The CDR3 contains 14 residues. Trimming removed 6 bases from V and 2 bases from J; junction bases left unmatched: 4. The CDR3 DNA reads as TGCAGCGTCGGGACTAGCGGAGACACAGATACGCAGTATTTT. As protein: CSVGTSGDTDTQYF.

This clonotype was recorded many times. This chain joins TRBV5-1 and TRBJ2-5; D is perhaps TRBD1 or TRBD2 (5 bases each). The CDR3 length is 18 residues. The V gene's germline CDR1 is SGHRS and CDR2 YFSETQ. Trimming left V 4 bases short and J 4 bases short, with 26 bases between. CDR3 in amino acids: CASSLYVTGTNLPETQYF. CDR3 in DNA: TGCGCCAGCAGCCTATACGTCACCGGGACCAACCTCCCAGAGACCCAGTACTTC. The complete variable domain, with remaining parts taken from reference TRBV5-1 and TRBJ2-5, reads KAGVTQTPRYLIKTRGQQVTLSCSPISGHRSVSWYQQTPGQGLQFLFEYFSETQRNKGNFPGRFSGRQFSNSRSEMNVSTLELGDSALYLCASSLYVTGTNLPETQYFGPGTRLLVL.

This sequence joins TRBV7-6 and TRBJ2-2, with 9 bases matching TRBD1. The CDR3 spans 16 residues. CDR1 and CDR2 (germline): SGHVS, FNYEAQ. Unmatched junction bases numbered 2, after V lost 0 bases and J lost 3 bases. CDR3 amino acids: CASSLARTGDTGELFF. The CDR3 DNA sequence: TGTGCCAGCAGCTTAGCGCGGACAGGGGACACCGGGGAGCTGTTTTTT.

A few counts support this clonotype. This chain joins TRBV11-2 and TRBJ2-7; D gene unclear. CDR1 is SGHAT and CDR2 is FQNNGV in the germline V gene. The length of the CDR3 is 14 residues. Trimming stripped 1 base from V and 0 bases from J, with 7 bases between. CDR3 protein: CASSLGRVSYEQYF. The CDR3 nucleotides read TGTGCCAGCAGCTTAGGACGGGTCTCCTACGAGCAGTACTTC. Drawing the rest from reference TRBV11-2 and TRBJ2-7, the complete variable domain is EAGVAQSPRYKIIEKRQSVAFWCNPISGHATLYWYQQILGQGPKLLIQFQNNGVVDDSQLPKDRFSAERLKGVDSTLKIQPAKLEDSAVYLCASSLGRVSYEQYFGPGTRLTVT.

There are a few counts of this clonotype. The chain recombines TRBV6-4 with TRBJ2-4; D may be TRBD1 (6 bases). CDR3 size: 16 residues. The germline gives CDR1 MRHNA, CDR2 SNTAGT. V gave up 4 bases and J gave up 0 bases, with 13 bases separating them. CDR3 sequence (DNA): TGTGCCAGCAGTGGGGTTATCAGGGGAGCCAAAAACATTCAGTACTTC. It yields the protein CASSGVIRGAKNIQYF.

The V call is TRBV6-2 or TRBV6-3, the J call TRBJ1-5, with D perhaps matching TRBD1 (6 bases). The CDR3 is made up of 14 amino acids. Between the trimmed V and J ends, which lost 7 bases and 3 bases, there was a span of 13 bases. Germline-derived CDR1 and CDR2 are MNHEY and SVGEGT. CDR3 sequence: CASNAGHFNQPQHF. In nucleotides, the CDR3 is TGTGCCAGCAACGCGGGACACTTCAATCAGCCCCAGCATTTT.

At least ten counts were recorded for this clonotype. The chain employs TRBV28 and TRBJ2-7; 8 positions agree with TRBD1. This CDR3 is built from 15 residues. Germline CDR1 MDHEN, CDR2 SYDVKM. Germline trimming cut 6 bases from V and 3 bases from J; bases unmatched to any gene: 10. The CDR3 DNA reads as TGTGCCAGCAGCTCCAGGGCAGGGGGCTTCTACGAGCAGTACTTC. It translates to CASSSRAGGFYEQYF.

There are a few counts of this clonotype. The chain employs TRBV25-1 and TRBJ2-1, with D perhaps assigned TRBD1 or TRBD2 (5 bases each). This CDR3 is built from 15 residues. V shed 1 base and J shed 2 bases, with 9 bases lying between them. Germline V CDR1 and CDR2: MGHDK, SYGVNS. The CDR3 spells CASSEWGKTYNEQFF. CDR3 nucleotides: TGTGCCAGCAGTGAATGGGGGAAAACCTACAATGAGCAGTTCTTC.

At least ten counts were recorded for this clonotype. The chain uses TRBV19 and TRBJ1-4, with no clear D. With 5 bases removed from V and 8 bases from J, the gap between germline ends came to 21 bases. The CDR3 is 16 residues long. In germline, CDR1 is LNHDA, CDR2 SQIVND (reference sequence). The CDR3 protein is CASSVGASRSTEKLFF. DNA of the CDR3: TGTGCCAGTAGTGTGGGTGCTTCACGTTCGACCGAAAAACTGTTTTTT.

This clonotype was observed at least ten times. The chain couples TRBV12-3 or TRBV12-4 to TRBJ2-1; 8 bases align to TRBD2. The CDR3 loop spans 15 amino acids. V trimming: 0 bases; J trimming: 7 bases; junction bases outside the gene matches: 5. The CDR3 region has the DNA TGTGCCAGCAGTTTAGCAGCGGGGGTCTGGAATGAGCAGTTCTTC. Translation: CASSLAAGVWNEQFF.

In its sample, this clonotype was seen many times. The chain combines TRBV7-8 with TRBJ2-4, with D uncertain. V lost 5 bases, J lost 6 bases, and 8 bases lay in between. CDR1 and CDR2 (germline): SGHVS, FQNEAQ. The CDR3 contains 12 residues. CDR3 bases: TGTGCCAGCAGCGCGATGGGAAACATTCAGTACTTC. Translated: CASSAMGNIQYF. Using reference TRBV7-8 and TRBJ2-4 for the parts outside the CDR3, the full variable domain is GAGVSQSPRYKVAKRGQDVALRCDPISGHVSLFWYQQALGQGPEFLTYFQNEAQLDKSGLPSDRFFAERPEGSVSTLKIQRTQQEDSAVYLCASSAMGNIQYFGAGTRLSVL.